This T cell receptor beta chain derives from a study of tumor-infiltrating lymphocytes in oesophageal squamous cell carcinoma. TCRdb reprocessed the PCR reads with MiXCR, giving one entry per CDR3 protein. This repertoire shows tens of thousands of distinct CDR3 sequences, approximately 37% found once; its top ten account for approximately 19%. The V end lost 7 bases, the J end lost 2 bases, and 11 bases lay between the germline ends. Looked up from germline, CDR1 is MRHNA and CDR2 is SNTAGT. CDR3 length: 13 residues. The sample was esophageal tumor tissue. The origin of this receptor is a female donor with esophageal squamous cell carcinoma. The rearrangement uses TRBV6-4 and TRBJ2-5; possibly TRBD1 for D (6 bases). CDR3 residues: CASKYRGQETQYF. The DNA of the CDR3 is TGTGCCAGCAAATATAGGGGGCAAGAGACCCAGTACTTC.